The 23 T cell receptor beta chains below were found in one sample sequenced in a study of early stage breast cancer tumors. Clones were read by immunoSEQ multiplex PCR, and TCRdb kept only the in-frame ones, dropping some. The table lists tens of thousands of clones, roughly two thirds of them singletons. What was sequenced was blood. Receptor source: a person aged 45 to 59 with breast cancer.

This clone was counted only a few times. This rearrangement joins TRBV18 to TRBJ2-7; D unclear. The V gene lost 1 base and the J gene lost 2 bases, with 6 bases spanning the gap. The CDR3 runs 13 residues. Germline loops: CDR1 KGHSH, CDR2 LQKENI. CDR3 nucleotides: TGTGCCAGCTCACCACAACAAACCTACGAGCAGTACTTC. It specifies CASSPQQTYEQYF.

In this sample, this clone turned up a few times. The rearrangement links TRBV29-1 to TRBJ1-1; possibly TRBD1 for D (6 bases). This CDR3 is 14 amino acids long. Germline V gene sequence: CDR1 SQVTM, CDR2 ANQGSEA. CDR3 in amino acids: CSHTPQEGDTEAFF. The CDR3 nucleotides read TGCAGTCATACTCCACAGGAGGGGGACACTGAAGCTTTCTTT.

The chain couples TRBV18 to TRBJ2-3, with TRBD1 matching over 10 bases. V was pared by 3 bases and J by 5 bases, with 2 bases of the junction left unmatched. The CDR3 covers 14 residues. Germline-derived CDR1 and CDR2 are KGHSH and LQKENI. The CDR3 region has the DNA TGTGCCAGCTCACCCCGGGACAGGGGAGATACGCAGTATTTT. This encodes CASSPRDRGDTQYF.

Regarding this clone: Within the sample, other DNA sequences also encode this same CDR3. The chain couples TRBV5-1 to TRBJ2-7, with 7 positions matching TRBD1. Germline CDR1 and CDR2: SGHRS and YFSETQ. The V and J ends lost 4 bases and 1 base, in that order; junction bases with no gene match: 5. This CDR3 region has 14 residues. The CDR3 DNA follows: TGCGCCAGCAGCCCTACGGGACAGTCCTACGAGCAGTACTTC. It translates to CASSPTGQSYEQYF.

This chain uses TRBV9 with TRBJ2-7; 9 bases match TRBD1. With V trimmed by 3 bases and J by 3 bases, 7 bases remained unmatched. Germline V gene sequence: CDR1 SGDLS, CDR2 YYNGEE. The CDR3 length is 15 residues. CDR3 amino acids: CASSEGQGEGYEQYF. The DNA of the CDR3 is TGTGCCAGCAGCGAGGGACAGGGAGAGGGCTACGAGCAGTACTTC.

The chain employs TRBV19 and TRBJ2-7, with 8 positions matching TRBD1. This CDR3 has 14 residues. The trim removed 3 bases at V and 3 bases at J, leaving 4 bases unmatched. Germline CDR1 is LNHDA and CDR2 is SQIVND (reference sequence). In nucleotides, the CDR3 is TGTGCCAGTAGTATGGGACAGGTAGTCTACGAGCAGTACTTC. Translated: CASSMGQVVYEQYF.

This CDR3 is CASSSGQSPGKLFF. CDR3 nucleotide sequence: TGCGCCAGCAGCTCCGGACAGTCTCCAGGAAAACTGTTTTTT. This chain links TRBV5-1 with TRBJ1-4, with D tentatively TRBD1 (6 bases). This CDR3 is built from 14 residues. Trimming pared 3 bases from V and 10 bases from J, leaving 16 bases between. Per germline, CDR1 SGHRS and CDR2 YFSETQ.

V is TRBV15 and J is TRBJ1-3, with D possibly matching TRBD1 (6 bases). The CDR3 sequence is 16 residues long. The V end was cut by 0 bases, the J end by 4 bases, with 13 bases between. The V gene's germline CDR1 is LNHNV and CDR2 YYDKDF (reference sequence). The CDR3 DNA reads as TGTGCCACCAGCAGAGATCTGGAGGGGGGCGGAAACACCATATATTTT. Translated: CATSRDLEGGGNTIYF.

J is TRBJ1-1 and V is TRBV25-1; tentative D call: TRBD1 (6 bases). Trimming shortened V by 3 bases and J by 7 bases, and 15 bases separated the two germline ends. Germline V gene lookup returns CDR1 MGHDK and CDR2 SYGVNS. The CDR3 loop spans 14 amino acids. The CDR3 coding sequence is TGTGCCAGCAGTGAGACAGTGCTGGGACATGAAGCTTTCTTT. Residues: CASSETVLGHEAFF.

The V gene is TRBV18, the J gene TRBJ2-5; D call uncertain. V was trimmed by 3 bases and J by 1 base, leaving 0 bases between them. CDR1 and CDR2 from the germline V gene are KGHSH and LQKENI. The CDR3 length is 11 residues. CDR3 protein: CASSPQETQYF. CDR3 DNA sequence: TGTGCCAGCTCACCCCAAGAGACCCAGTACTTC.

The chain employs TRBV2 and TRBJ2-7; TRBD2 is a possible D gene (5 bases). Germline CDR1 reads SNHLY; CDR2 reads FYNNEI. Trimming cost V 6 bases and J 0 bases, with 6 bases left between them. The CDR3 runs 12 residues. CDR3 amino acids: CASSGDSYEQYF. The CDR3 bases are TGTGCCAGCAGCGGGGACTCCTACGAGCAGTACTTC.

This clone was picked up one time. V and J are TRBV2 and TRBJ2-7; maybe TRBD1 (6 bases). V was trimmed by 10 bases and J by 0 bases, leaving 13 bases between them. Germline CDR1 SNHLY, CDR2 FYNNEI. The CDR3 is 13 residues long. In DNA, the CDR3 is TGTGCCATCACGGCAGGGGACTCCTACGAGCAGTACTTC. Its translation: CAITAGDSYEQYF.

The chain links TRBV29-1 to TRBJ2-7, with D unresolved. Trimming removed 7 bases at V and 5 bases at J, with 9 bases between. From germline, CDR1 is SQVTM and CDR2 ANQGSEA. The CDR3 extends over 10 amino acids. CDR3 DNA sequence: TGCAGCGCTACAGAAAACGAGCAGTACTTC. It specifies CSATENEQYF.

This clone was seen a handful of times. The chain couples TRBV4-3 to TRBJ1-2, with 7 nucleotides matching TRBD1. The CDR3 has 17 residues. The V gene's germline CDR1 is LGHNA and CDR2 YSLEER. The trim removed 0 bases at V and 0 bases at J, leaving 7 bases unmatched. The DNA of the CDR3 is TGCGCCAGCAGCCAAGATTGGCAGGGGGGCTCTAACTATGGCTACACCTTC. Its protein product is CASSQDWQGGSNYGYTF.

This chain uses TRBV7-3 with TRBJ1-5; a possible D gene is TRBD1 (6 bases). V was clipped by 5 bases and J by 0 bases, with 17 bases between them. Looked up from germline, CDR1 is SGHTA and CDR2 is FQGTGA. The CDR3 has 17 residues. CDR3 in DNA: TGTGCCAGCAGCCCCGGTCCCGGACAGAATAGCAATCAGCCCCAGCATTTT. Protein sequence: CASSPGPGQNSNQPQHF.

This clone was observed at least ten times. The rearrangement uses TRBV6-5 and TRBJ1-2, with 7 bases fitting TRBD1. V dropped 5 bases and J dropped 7; count of bases not matched to a gene: 10. CDR3 size: 14 residues. CDR1 MNHEY and CDR2 SVGAGI come from the germline V gene. DNA for the CDR3: TGTGCCAGCAGTGCCCAGGGGGGGGGCGCTGGCTACACCTTC. This translates into CASSAQGGGAGYTF.

The rearrangement uses TRBV7-2 and TRBJ2-1, with 14 bases fitting TRBD2. Germline V gene lookup returns CDR1 SGHTA and CDR2 FQGNSA. Losses at the gene ends were 2 bases for V and 4 bases for J; bases not matched to a gene: 10. This CDR3 has 19 amino acids. DNA for the CDR3: TGTGCCAGCAGCTTATCCGGGACTAGCGGGAGATCGAATTACAATGAGCAGTTCTTC. Its protein is CASSLSGTSGRSNYNEQFF.

The J gene is TRBJ2-3, the V gene TRBV11-2, with D perhaps TRBD1 or TRBD2 (7 bases each). V dropped 6 bases and J dropped 1 base, with 23 bases sitting between them. The CDR3 runs 18 residues. Germline loops: CDR1 SGHAT, CDR2 FQNNGV. Written as DNA, the CDR3 is TGTGCCAGCAGTCCCTCAGGGGGGGCACTACTCCGCACAGATACGCAGTATTTT. Protein product: CASSPSGGALLRTDTQYF.

The V gene is TRBV5-6, the J gene TRBJ2-7; 10 bases map to TRBD1. Unmatched junction bases numbered 6, after V lost 4 bases and J lost 2 bases. In germline, CDR1 is SGHDT, CDR2 YYEEEE. The CDR3 length is 15 residues. This chain's CDR3 is CASSLSGQGTYEQYF. CDR3 bases: TGTGCCAGCAGCCTTTCGGGACAGGGGACCTACGAGCAGTACTTC. Full variable domain (outside the CDR3, taken from reference TRBV5-6 and TRBJ2-7): DAGVTQSPTHLIKTRGQQVTLRCSPKSGHDTVSWYQQALGQGPQFIFQYYEEEERQRGNFPDRFSGHQFPNYSSELNVNALLLGDSALYLCASSLSGQGTYEQYFGPGTRLTVT.

The genes are TRBV6-5 and TRBJ2-3; no clear D gene. V was shortened by 2 bases and J by 0 bases, with 9 bases between the two germline ends. The germline V gene encodes CDR1 MNHEY and CDR2 SVGAGI. CDR3 size: 15 residues. The CDR3 DNA reads TGTGCCAGCAGTTACCGACTGGACAGCACAGATACGCAGTATTTT. It translates to CASSYRLDSTDTQYF.

The chain uses TRBV5-6 and TRBJ1-4; possible D gene TRBD1, 5 bases. The CDR3 runs to 18 residues. Germline CDR1 is SGHDT and CDR2 is YYEEEE. Trimming cost V 4 bases and J 0 bases, with 19 bases left between them. The CDR3 protein is CASSHRRGAIPTNEKLFF. CDR3 nucleotide sequence: TGTGCCAGCAGCCACAGGAGGGGCGCCATCCCAACTAATGAAAAACTGTTTTTT.

This clone was seen only a few times. For the CDR3, the DNA is TGTGCCGCAACAGGGGCCGGGGCCAACGTCCTGACTTTC. Protein product: CAATGAGANVLTF. The chain couples TRBV6-1 to TRBJ2-6; 7 nucleotides line up with TRBD1. Germline assignment: CDR1 MNHNS and CDR2 SASEGT. This CDR3 comprises 13 residues. With 11 bases clipped from V and 4 bases from J, the junction kept 5 bases outside the gene matches.

J is TRBJ1-3 and V is TRBV7-2; D gene unclear. Germline CDR1 SGHTA, CDR2 FQGNSA. This CDR3 contains 16 residues. Between the trimmed V and J ends, which lost 1 base and 0 bases, there was a span of 10 bases. The CDR3 DNA follows: TGTGCCAGCAGCTTAGTAGCTTTGACCTCTGGAAACACCATATATTTT. This codes for CASSLVALTSGNTIYF.